There are many counts of the clone carrying this T cell receptor (beta chain). Stable hyperthyroidism: no ophthalmopathy progression over 18 months of follow-up. Orbital computed tomography and thyroid ultrasound, together with serum TRAb and thyroxine and clinical symptoms, were used for diagnoses. The PBMCs studied were ones that came from roughly 9.1 ml fresh peripheral blood. Trimming pared 7 bases from V and 0 bases from J, leaving 12 bases between. Germline assignment: CDR1 SQVTM and CDR2 ANQGSEA. The CDR3 is 13 amino acids. Amplified regions were TCR beta CDR3 sequences from RNA transcripts. The HTBI primer set was used in a first-round RT-PCR of the TCR CDR3. Using its own MiXCR run on the multiplex PCR reads, TCRdb lists one record per CDR3 protein. The sample yields around 760,000 distinct CDR3 sequences, 35% seen once. This entry comes from a study of T cells in Graves' hyperthyroidism and ophthalmopathy.

This chain links TRBV29-1 with TRBJ1-1, with a tentative D call TRBD1 (6 bases). The clonotype originates from a woman between 40 and 55 years old with Graves' hyperthyroidism. Sequenced: blood. The CDR3 DNA sequence: TGCAGCGGTTCGACAGGAATGAACACTGAAGCTTTCTTT. This gives the protein CSGSTGMNTEAFF.